Shown below are 28 T cell receptor beta chains from a single sample sequenced in a study of cytomegalovirus exposure and HLA in healthy donors. Some clones are missing from TCRdb's copy, which holds only in-frame ones; the method was immunoSEQ multiplex PCR. The table lists roughly 110,000 clones, about 88% of them singletons, with 1.8% in the top ten. The sequenced material came from PBMCs. The receptors shown here come from a young woman in good health and CMV-seropositive.

The chain links TRBV19 to TRBJ1-6, with D unclear. The CDR3 has 15 amino acids. V lost 0 bases, J lost 10 bases, and 13 bases lay in between. Germline CDR1 is LNHDA and CDR2 is SQIVND (reference sequence). The CDR3 sequence is CASSIDRAGESPLHF. The CDR3 DNA reads as TGTGCCAGTAGTATAGATCGGGCTGGGGAGTCACCCCTCCACTTT. Full variable domain (remainder filled in from reference TRBV19 and TRBJ1-6): DGGITQSPKYLFRKEGQNVTLSCEQNLNHDAMYWYRQDPGQGLRLIYYSQIVNDFQKGDIAEGYSVSREKKESFPLTVTSAQKNPTAFYLCASSIDRAGESPLHFGNGTRLTVT.

The V gene is TRBV19, the J gene TRBJ1-2; D perhaps matches TRBD1 (5 bases). The CDR3 contains 16 residues. The V end was cut by 5 bases, the J end by 2 bases, with 18 bases between. Germline-derived CDR1 and CDR2 are LNHDA and SQIVND (reference sequence). The CDR3 nucleotides read TGTGCCAGTAGTCGAGACAGTCAAGGACCAAACTATGGCTACACCTTC. This translates into CASSRDSQGPNYGYTF.

The chain combines TRBV19 with TRBJ2-7, with 8 bases aligning to TRBD1. The ends lost 3 bases at V and 2 bases at J; junction bases unmatched: 9. The CDR3 is 16 amino acids. Germline CDR1 is LNHDA and CDR2 is SQIVND (reference sequence). The CDR3: CASSIRTGGEAYEQYF. CDR3 nucleotides: TGTGCCAGTAGTATCCGCACAGGGGGAGAGGCCTACGAGCAGTACTTC.

The J gene is TRBJ2-7, the V gene TRBV7-9; D gene unclear. Germline assignment: CDR1 SEHNR and CDR2 FQNEAQ (reference sequence). The CDR3 loop spans 11 amino acids. The V gene lost 8 bases and the J gene lost 0 bases, with 5 bases spanning the gap. The CDR3 coding sequence is TGTGCCAGCGGAGACTCCTACGAGCAGTACGTC. It translates to CASGDSYEQYV.

The genes are TRBV19 and TRBJ1-6; D not resolved. Between the trimmed V and J ends, which lost 7 bases and 13 bases, there was a span of 20 bases. Germline CDR1 LNHDA, CDR2 SQIVND (reference sequence). This CDR3 has 14 amino acids. CDR3 in DNA: TGTGCCAGTAAACCAGGTTTAGAAGCGGGGCCCCTCCACTTT. Translated, it gives CASKPGLEAGPLHF.

CDR3 amino acids: CASSSRGESSYEQYF. As DNA, the CDR3 is TGTGCCAGCAGTTCGCGGGGGGAGAGCTCCTACGAGCAGTACTTC. This chain joins TRBV28 and TRBJ2-7; 8 bases fit TRBD2. CDR3 size: 15 residues. Germline CDR1 reads MDHEN; CDR2 reads SYDVKM. With V trimmed by 4 bases and J by 0 bases, 5 bases remained unmatched.

This clone was detected a few times. The junction differs from germline at one of its ends, possibly a read error. The chain carries TRBV5-5 and TRBJ1-1; D not certain. CDR3 length equals 12 residues. Looked up from germline, CDR1 is SGHKS and CDR2 is YYEKEE (reference sequence). CDR3 amino acids: CASSLVPGREIF. For the CDR3, the DNA is TGTGCCAGCAGCTTGGTTCCGGGAAGAGAAATCTTT. Full variable domain (remainder filled in from reference TRBV5-5 and TRBJ1-1): DAGVTQSPTHLIKTRGQQVTLRCSPISGHKSVSWYQQVLGQGPQFIFQYYEKEERGRGNFPDRFSARQFPNYSSELNVNALLLGDSALYLCASSLVPGREIFGQGTRLTVV.

The V call is TRBV27, the J call TRBJ2-7; TRBD1 is a possible D gene (8 bases). The CDR3 is 16 amino acids. In germline, CDR1 is MNHEY, CDR2 SMNVEV (reference sequence). The germline V and J ends were trimmed by 5 bases and 0 bases, with 17 bases remaining between them. The CDR3 loop reads CASSLTGGQDSYEQYF. As DNA, the CDR3 is TGTGCCAGCAGTCTTACGGGGGGACAGGACTCCTACGAGCAGTACTTC.

This clone was detected only once. The CDR3, as DNA: TGTGCCAGCAGTGACTCGGGGGGGTCGGATACGCAGTATTTT. Translation gives CASSDSGGSDTQYF. The chain couples TRBV6-4 to TRBJ2-3; 7 bases map to TRBD2. The CDR3 spans 14 residues. J lost 6 bases, V lost 0 bases, and 3 bases had no gene match. Germline assignment: CDR1 MRHNA and CDR2 SNTAGT.

This clone occurred a few times. The chain has TRBV7-6 and TRBJ1-1; the D is unclear. The CDR3 has 13 amino acids. Trimming pared 2 bases from V and 5 bases from J, leaving 9 bases between. Germline lookup yields CDR1 SGHVS and CDR2 FNYEAQ. The CDR3 reads CASSLTRATEAFF. The CDR3 nucleotides read TGTGCCAGCAGCTTAACGAGGGCTACTGAAGCTTTCTTT.

This clone was seen a few times. The chain recombines TRBV19 with TRBJ2-2; maybe TRBD2 (5 bases). V shed 8 bases and J shed 3 bases, with 13 bases lying between them. Germline V gene sequence: CDR1 LNHDA, CDR2 SQIVND (reference sequence). This CDR3 comprises 14 residues. CDR3 protein: CASRGYGYTGELFF. The CDR3 nucleotides are TGTGCCAGTCGGGGTTATGGGTACACCGGGGAGCTGTTTTTT. Full variable domain (rest looked up from reference TRBV19 and TRBJ2-2): DGGITQSPKYLFRKEGQNVTLSCEQNLNHDAMYWYRQDPGQGLRLIYYSQIVNDFQKGDIAEGYSVSREKKESFPLTVTSAQKNPTAFYLCASRGYGYTGELFFGEGSRLTVL.

This clone was seen a handful of times. This sequence joins TRBV7-8 and TRBJ1-2, with D possibly matching TRBD1 (6 bases). V was clipped by 3 bases and J by 7 bases, with 12 bases between them. Germline assignment: CDR1 SGHVS and CDR2 FQNEAQ. The CDR3 totals 13 residues. CDR3 in amino acids: CASSLTSGAGYTF. The CDR3 DNA follows: TGTGCCAGCAGCTTGACCTCAGGGGCTGGCTACACCTTC.

The chain is built from TRBV18 and TRBJ2-1; 12 bases are a match to TRBD2. CDR3 length: 15 residues. The germline gives CDR1 KGHSH, CDR2 LQKENI. V lost 0 bases and J lost 9; bases outside the gene matches: 3. This chain's CDR3 is CASSPPTSGGFEQFF. The CDR3 DNA reads as TGTGCCAGCTCACCACCGACTAGCGGGGGTTTTGAGCAGTTCTTC. The whole variable domain, remainder taken from reference TRBV18 and TRBJ2-1, is NAGVMQNPRHLVRRRGQEARLRCSPMKGHSHVYWYRQLPEEGLKFMVYLQKENIIDESGMPKERFSAEFPKEGPSILRIQQVVRGDSAAYFCASSPPTSGGFEQFFGPGTRLTVL.

The chain joins TRBV19 to TRBJ1-5, with D hard to call. Trimming cost V 5 bases and J 0 bases, with 11 bases left between them. Germline V CDR1 and CDR2: LNHDA, SQIVND (reference sequence). This CDR3 region has 15 residues. The CDR3 reads CASSGLKISNQPQHF. The CDR3 nucleotides read TGTGCCAGTAGTGGGCTTAAGATTAGCAATCAGCCCCAGCATTTT.

The V gene is TRBV7-2, the J gene TRBJ1-2; tentatively, D is TRBD1 (5 bases). Germline V gene sequence: CDR1 SGHTA, CDR2 FQGNSA. V lost 0 bases to trimming and J lost 5 bases, with 13 bases between them. The CDR3 is made up of 15 amino acids. The CDR3 sequence: CASSLAGLTVYGYTF. In DNA, the CDR3 is TGTGCCAGCAGCTTAGCGGGGTTGACAGTGTATGGCTACACCTTC.

This rearrangement joins TRBV10-3 to TRBJ1-2; the match to TRBD1 covers 8 bases. Germline lookup yields CDR1 ENHRY and CDR2 SYGVKD. V lost 2 bases, J lost 2 bases, and 4 bases stayed unmatched. CDR3 length equals 15 residues. The DNA of the CDR3 is TGTGCCATCAGTGAGAACACAGGGGGAAACTATGGCTACACCTTC. The encoded protein is CAISENTGGNYGYTF.

The CDR3 is CASSPTTSYEQYV. CDR3 nucleotides: TGTGCCAGCAGTCCCACTACGTCCTACGAGCAGTACGTC. This chain connects TRBV2 to TRBJ2-7, with D uncertain. CDR1 SNHLY and CDR2 FYNNEI come from the germline V gene. The CDR3 runs 13 residues. Trimming stripped 5 bases from V and 1 base from J, with 9 bases between.

This clone was picked up one time. V is TRBV27 and J is TRBJ2-2, with TRBD2 matching 8 bases. Trimming cost V 2 bases and J 7 bases; bases outside gene matches: 9. The CDR3 covers 16 residues. From germline, CDR1 is MNHEY and CDR2 SMNVEV (reference sequence). The CDR3 bases are TGTGCCAGCAGTTTAAACCCGGGGGGGATGGGCGGGGAGCTGTTTTTT. It specifies CASSLNPGGMGGELFF.

The chain combines TRBV19 with TRBJ2-1, with D possibly matching TRBD1 (6 bases). Germline values: CDR1 LNHDA, CDR2 SQIVND (reference sequence). The CDR3 extends over 13 amino acids. Trimming cost V 5 bases and J 9 bases, with 14 bases left between them. CDR3 in amino acids: CASSLGQSSEQFF. Here the CDR3 DNA reads TGTGCCAGTAGTCTCGGACAGTCATCTGAGCAGTTCTTC.

V usage is TRBV27 and J usage is TRBJ2-7; TRBD1 is a possible D gene (5 bases). This CDR3 is 11 amino acids long. CDR1 is MNHEY, CDR2 SMNVEV, per germline (reference sequence). CDR3 region: CASSSGQDWMV. The CDR3 coding sequence is TGTGCCAGCAGTTCAGGACAAGATTGGATGGTC.

The chain carries TRBV18 and TRBJ2-1; D possibly corresponds to TRBD1 (6 bases). Deletions cut 0 bases from V and 0 bases from J, with 12 bases between. The CDR3 runs 17 residues. Germline loops: CDR1 KGHSH, CDR2 LQKENI. Here the CDR3 reads CASSPPGARSSYNEQFF. Here the CDR3 DNA reads TGTGCCAGCTCACCACCGGGGGCCAGGAGCTCCTACAATGAGCAGTTCTTC. Together with reference TRBV18 and TRBJ2-1, the CDR3 gives the full variable domain: NAGVMQNPRHLVRRRGQEARLRCSPMKGHSHVYWYRQLPEEGLKFMVYLQKENIIDESGMPKERFSAEFPKEGPSILRIQQVVRGDSAAYFCASSPPGARSSYNEQFFGPGTRLTVL.

This chain connects TRBV7-2 to TRBJ2-1, with 10 positions matching TRBD2. Per germline, CDR1 SGHTA and CDR2 FQGNSA. The CDR3 length is 15 residues. V was clipped by 3 bases and J by 5 bases; unmatched bases: 4. The DNA of the CDR3 is TGTGCCAGCAGCTTCAGCGGGGGGGTAAACAATGAGCAGTTCTTC. Residues: CASSFSGGVNNEQFF.

V gene TRBV28 combines with J gene TRBJ1-2, with D tentatively TRBD1 (5 bases). Germline V gives CDR1 MDHEN, CDR2 SYDVKM. The CDR3 totals 17 residues. V lost 3 bases and J 2 bases, leaving 19 bases between the germline ends. CDR3 sequence: CASSFTGAPPKNYGYTF. CDR3 DNA: TGTGCCAGCAGTTTTACAGGTGCCCCCCCAAAAAACTATGGCTACACCTTC.

This clone occurred a few times. The gene calls are TRBV4-1 and TRBJ1-4; 7 bases map to TRBD1. V shed 4 bases, J shed 2 bases, and the junction held 7 bases outside the gene matches. Germline assignment: CDR1 MGHRA and CDR2 YSYEKL. The CDR3 extends over 16 amino acids. CDR3 coding DNA: TGCGCCAGCAGCCCAATCCAAGGGGGCACTAATGAAAAACTGTTTTTT. Protein product: CASSPIQGGTNEKLFF.

The genes are TRBV5-1 and TRBJ2-3; 12 bases agree with TRBD1. The CDR3 runs 16 residues. The germline CDR1 and CDR2 sequences are SGHRS and YFSETQ. The trim removed 4 bases at V and 4 bases at J, leaving 7 bases unmatched. CDR3 sequence (DNA): TGCGCCAGCAGCCCGGGACAGGGGGCGAGGGCAGATACGCAGTATTTT. As protein: CASSPGQGARADTQYF.

This clone was seen a handful of times. The chain employs TRBV7-2 and TRBJ1-5, with 7 bases identical to TRBD1. Trimming at V came to 5 bases and at J to 3 bases, leaving 7 bases not matched to a gene. Germline V gives CDR1 SGHTA, CDR2 FQGNSA. There are 15 residues in the CDR3. The CDR3, as DNA: TGTGCCAGCAGCGACAGGGACCGGGCCAATCAGCCCCAGCATTTT. Amino acids: CASSDRDRANQPQHF.

V usage is TRBV5-6 and J usage is TRBJ1-5, with 7 bases that match TRBD1. The CDR3 contains 15 residues. Germline CDR1 reads SGHDT; CDR2 reads YYEEEE. V shed 4 bases, J shed 1 base, and the junction held 5 bases outside the gene matches. The CDR3: CASSKGAFSNQPQHF. The CDR3 coding sequence is TGTGCCAGCAGCAAGGGGGCATTCAGCAATCAGCCCCAGCATTTT.

The J gene is TRBJ1-4, the V gene TRBV19, with 9 bases matching TRBD1. The CDR3 consists of 17 residues. Germline CDR1 is LNHDA and CDR2 is SQIVND (reference sequence). V was pared by 4 bases and J by 7 bases, with 13 bases of the junction left unmatched. The DNA for the CDR3 is TGTGCCAGTAGTACCTTGAGGACAGGGGTTGAGGGTGAAAAACTGTTTTTT. This encodes CASSTLRTGVEGEKLFF.